In this sample, the clone carrying this TCR beta chain turned up a few times. Its specificity is not known. This record belongs to a study of regulatory T cells in long-lasting Graves disease. Notes on the study in general: TRBV28 was favored in persistent disease, as were TRBJ1-2 and TRBJ2-5.

Specified time point: newly diagnosed GD, antithyroid drugs for less than 3 months. PBMCs provided the RNA from which the TCR library was made. Looked up from germline, CDR1 is MNHEY and CDR2 is SVGAGI. CDR3 length: 16 amino acids. V was shortened by 2 bases and J by 7 bases, with 15 bases between the two germline ends. CDR3-region Arm-PCR and iRepertoire HTBI primers produced the TCR beta libraries. Via MiXCR, TCRdb re-called the multiplex PCR reads, giving one row per CDR3 protein. In the table there are 510,000 or so distinct CDR3 sequences, approximately 12% of which are singletons. The sample was also reused in another study, on T cells in Graves' hyperthyroidism and ophthalmopathy. That source notes: Exclusion criteria comprised uncontrolled infection, other autoimmune disease, pregnancy or lactation.

This clonotype was obtained from a woman in her thirties with Graves disease. The material was peripheral blood mononuclear cells (PBMCs), obtained at new diagnosis, from a patient treated with antithyroid drugs. The chain links TRBV6-5 to TRBJ1-6; tentatively, D is TRBD1 (5 bases). The CDR3 nucleotides read TGTGCCAGCAGTTACACGGACATCACAGCCAATTCACCCCTCCACTTT. As protein: CASSYTDITANSPLHF.